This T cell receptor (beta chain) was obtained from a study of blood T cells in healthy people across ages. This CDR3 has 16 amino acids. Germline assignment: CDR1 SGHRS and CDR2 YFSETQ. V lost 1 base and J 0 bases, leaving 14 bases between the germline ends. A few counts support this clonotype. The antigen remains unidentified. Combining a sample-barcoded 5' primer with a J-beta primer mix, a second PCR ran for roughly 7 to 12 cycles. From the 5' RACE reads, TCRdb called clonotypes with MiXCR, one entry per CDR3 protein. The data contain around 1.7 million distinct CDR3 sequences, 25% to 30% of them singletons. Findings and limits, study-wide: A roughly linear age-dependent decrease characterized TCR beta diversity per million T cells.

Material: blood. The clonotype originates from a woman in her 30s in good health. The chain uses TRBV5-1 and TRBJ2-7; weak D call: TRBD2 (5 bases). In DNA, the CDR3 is TGCGCCAGCAGCTTGTACTCGGGGTTAGGCTCCTACGAGCAGTACTTC. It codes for CASSLYSGLGSYEQYF.